The entry that follows covers one TCR beta chain sequence. The record originates from a study of STAT5B mutations in CD4+ large granular lymphocyte leukemia. V gave up 4 bases and J gave up 1 base, with 8 bases separating them. Germline CDR1 is SNHLY and CDR2 is FYNNEI. The CDR3 runs 14 residues. Data came from immunoSEQ multiplex PCR; TCRdb stores just in-frame clones and leaves some out. The repertoire holds approximately 30,000 clones, with 55% to 80% as singletons. The chain combines TRBV2 with TRBJ1-5; D may be TRBD1 (5 bases). This receptor was obtained from a human donor in good health. The sequenced sample consisted of CD4+ T cells from blood buffy coats. Written as DNA, the CDR3 is TGTGCCAGCAGTGGGTGGGGGAGCAATCAGCCCCAGCATTTT. Translated: CASSGWGSNQPQHF.